The source of this T cell receptor (beta chain) is a study of response to subunit inactivated influenza vaccine. Regarding the study as a whole: Every seasonal influenza vaccination brings in few new T cells, the authors suggested.

The ends lost 0 bases at V and 8 bases at J; junction bases unmatched: 6. Looked up from germline, CDR1 is SGHNT and CDR2 is YYREEE (reference sequence). The CDR3 runs 16 residues. In this sample, this clonotype turned up a few times. Its antigen is still unknown. Via MiXCR, TCRdb re-called the RT-PCR reads, giving one row per CDR3 protein. The data show roughly 700,000 distinct CDR3 sequences, about 15% seen once. This TCR came from a man aged 45 to 65 who received an inactivated influenza vaccine. The sample here was PBMCs from blood, taken 14 days before vaccination. This chain uses TRBV5-4 with TRBJ2-4, with 12 bases fitting TRBD1. The CDR3 here is CASSLVWGQGAYIQYF. CDR3 sequence (DNA): TGTGCCAGCAGCTTGGTTTGGGGACAGGGGGCCTACATTCAGTACTTC.